Listed below are T cell receptor beta chains from one sample, sequenced in a study of CD4+ T cells in melanoma. TCRdb's table, derived via immunoSEQ multiplex PCR, lists solely in-frame clones and lacks some. In the table there are about 55,000 clones, roughly two thirds of which are singletons. Material: tumor tissue. These receptors were obtained from a human donor with melanoma. Each CDR3 is given with its conserved first and last residue. The order of the fields is J gene, clone size, V gene, D gene, CDR3 protein, CDR3 DNA. A D gene is named only where the DNA matches it firmly. Where a row states a size, it is once, few, many or the class of an expanded clone; other rows omit it.

j_gene: TRBJ1-1; abundance: .; v_gene: TRBV5-1; d_gene: .; CDR3aa: CASSPVGTEAFF; CDR3nt: TGCGCCAGCAGCCCGGTTGGGACTGAAGCTTTCTTT
j_gene: TRBJ1-2; abundance: few; v_gene: TRBV28; d_gene: .; CDR3aa: CASSPQATGYTF; CDR3nt: TGTGCCAGCAGTCCCCAGGCCACTGGCTACACCTTC
j_gene: TRBJ1-2; abundance: .; v_gene: TRBV4-1; d_gene: TRBD1; CDR3aa: CASSQDWLGGGGYGYTF; CDR3nt: TGCGCCAGCAGCCAAGATTGGTTAGGGGGCGGAGGGTATGGCTACACCTTC
j_gene: TRBJ2-7; abundance: many; v_gene: TRBV7-8; d_gene: TRBD1; CDR3aa: CASSLVWDRGVYEQYF; CDR3nt: TGTGCCAGCAGCTTAGTATGGGACAGGGGCGTATACGAGCAGTACTTC
j_gene: TRBJ2-5; abundance: .; v_gene: TRBV5-8; d_gene: .; CDR3aa: CASSLPRTYQETQYF; CDR3nt: TGTGCCAGCAGCTTGCCCCGGACATACCAAGAGACCCAGTACTTC
j_gene: TRBJ2-7; abundance: once; v_gene: TRBV7-9; d_gene: .; CDR3aa: CASSLVGGNEQYF; CDR3nt: TGTGCCAGCAGCTTAGTTGGAGGGAACGAGCAGTACTTC
j_gene: TRBJ1-5; abundance: once; v_gene: TRBV4-1; d_gene: TRBD1; CDR3aa: CASSHPQGSQPQHF; CDR3nt: TGCGCCAGCAGCCACCCACAGGGGTCCCAGCCCCAGCATTTT
j_gene: TRBJ1-1; abundance: .; v_gene: TRBV5-8; d_gene: TRBD1; CDR3aa: CASSFRDRGLATEAFF; CDR3nt: TGTGCCAGCAGCTTTAGGGACAGGGGGCTCGCCACTGAAGCTTTCTTT
j_gene: TRBJ1-2; abundance: .; v_gene: TRBV1; d_gene: .; CDR3aa: CTSSHAIVRKTYGYTF; CDR3nt: TGCACCAGCAGTCACGCTATTGTGCGAAAGACCTATGGCTACACCTTC
j_gene: TRBJ2-2; abundance: few; v_gene: TRBV7-2; d_gene: .; CDR3aa: CASSLRLDTGELFF; CDR3nt: TGTGCCAGCAGCTTAAGACTCGACACCGGGGAGCTGTTTTTT
j_gene: TRBJ2-6; abundance: .; v_gene: TRBV7-3; d_gene: .; CDR3aa: CASSSTVSSGANVLTF; CDR3nt: TGTGCCAGCAGCTCGACAGTTAGCTCTGGGGCCAACGTCCTGACTTTC
j_gene: TRBJ2-5; abundance: .; v_gene: TRBV27; d_gene: .; CDR3aa: CASSRREGSRETQYF; CDR3nt: TGTGCCAGCAGCCGGCGGGAAGGATCTAGGGAGACCCAGTACTTC
j_gene: TRBJ1-3; abundance: .; v_gene: TRBV6-1; d_gene: .; CDR3aa: CASIGENTIYF; CDR3nt: TGTGCCAGCATTGGAGAAAACACCATATATTTT
j_gene: TRBJ1-4; abundance: once; v_gene: TRBV6-6; d_gene: TRBD1; CDR3aa: CASSSPGGVDEKLFF; CDR3nt: TGTGCCAGCAGTTCCCCAGGGGGCGTGGATGAAAAACTGTTTTTT
j_gene: TRBJ2-3; abundance: .; v_gene: TRBV7-8; d_gene: .; CDR3aa: CASSLGIGDITDTQYF; CDR3nt: TGTGCCAGCAGCTTAGGGATAGGGGACATAACAGATACGCAGTATTTT
j_gene: TRBJ1-1; abundance: few; v_gene: TRBV5-1; d_gene: .; CDR3aa: CASSLGDPLWTEAFF; CDR3nt: TGCGCCAGCAGCTTGGGCGACCCGTTGTGGACTGAAGCTTTCTTT
j_gene: TRBJ2-7; abundance: once; v_gene: TRBV5-1; d_gene: .; CDR3aa: CASSLGQFYEQYF; CDR3nt: TGCGCCAGCAGCTTGGGACAATTCTACGAGCAGTACTTC
j_gene: TRBJ2-2; abundance: .; v_gene: TRBV28; d_gene: TRBD1; CDR3aa: CASRTGGRWNGELFF; CDR3nt: TGTGCCAGCAGAACAGGGGGCCGCTGGAACGGGGAGCTGTTTTTT
j_gene: TRBJ2-5; abundance: .; v_gene: TRBV19; d_gene: .; CDR3aa: CASSRGGFRETQYF; CDR3nt: TGTGCCAGTAGTCGAGGGGGTTTTCGAGAGACCCAGTACTTC
j_gene: TRBJ1-3; abundance: .; v_gene: TRBV27; d_gene: .; CDR3aa: CASSLDGSSGNTIYF; CDR3nt: TGTGCCAGCAGTTTGGACGGGAGCTCTGGAAACACCATATATTTT
j_gene: TRBJ2-1; abundance: .; v_gene: TRBV7-7; d_gene: TRBD2; CDR3aa: CASSSSGLAGSNEQFF; CDR3nt: TGTGCTAGCAGCTCATCGGGACTAGCGGGATCCAATGAGCAGTTCTTC
j_gene: TRBJ2-3; abundance: .; v_gene: TRBV6-5; d_gene: .; CDR3aa: CASRPGVGTDTQYF; CDR3nt: TGTGCCAGCAGGCCAGGGGTTGGCACAGATACGCAGTATTTT
j_gene: TRBJ2-6; abundance: .; v_gene: TRBV6-4; d_gene: .; CDR3aa: CASSADSGANVLTF; CDR3nt: TGTGCCAGCAGTGCAGACTCTGGGGCCAACGTCCTGACTTTC
j_gene: TRBJ2-1; abundance: .; v_gene: TRBV5-1; d_gene: .; CDR3aa: CASSAGGGGYNEQFF; CDR3nt: TGCGCCAGCAGCGCCGGGGGAGGTGGCTACAATGAGCAGTTCTTC
j_gene: TRBJ2-7; abundance: .; v_gene: TRBV4-2; d_gene: .; CDR3aa: CASSPRTATYEQYF; CDR3nt: TGTGCCAGCAGCCCGCGGACGGCCACCTACGAGCAGTACTTC
j_gene: TRBJ1-1; abundance: once; v_gene: TRBV10-2; d_gene: .; CDR3aa: CASSDGHLNSVMNTEAFF; CDR3nt: TGCGCCAGCAGTGATGGACACTTAAACTCGGTAATGAACACTGAAGCTTTCTTT
j_gene: TRBJ1-3; abundance: .; v_gene: TRBV7-8; d_gene: TRBD1; CDR3aa: CASSFGTGVGNTIYF; CDR3nt: TGTGCCAGCAGCTTCGGGACAGGGGTTGGAAACACCATATATTTT
j_gene: TRBJ2-7; abundance: .; v_gene: TRBV5-1; d_gene: TRBD2; CDR3aa: CASSTRLAGGGSYEQYF; CDR3nt: TGCGCCAGCAGCACAAGACTAGCGGGGGGGGGCTCCTACGAGCAGTACTTC
j_gene: TRBJ1-1; abundance: .; v_gene: TRBV5-6; d_gene: .; CDR3aa: CASSFGSSTEAFF; CDR3nt: TGTGCCAGCAGCTTCGGTAGTAGCACTGAAGCTTTCTTT
j_gene: TRBJ2-3; abundance: .; v_gene: TRBV28; d_gene: TRBD1; CDR3aa: CASSTRTGSPGTDTQYF; CDR3nt: TGTGCCAGCAGTACCCGGACAGGGTCCCCGGGCACAGATACGCAGTATTTT
j_gene: TRBJ1-1; abundance: .; v_gene: TRBV18; d_gene: .; CDR3aa: CASSPAGNTEAFF; CDR3nt: TGTGCCAGCTCACCGGCAGGGAACACTGAAGCTTTCTTT
j_gene: TRBJ1-1; abundance: .; v_gene: TRBV5-6; d_gene: TRBD1; CDR3aa: CASRKTWTGMNTEAFF; CDR3nt: TGTGCCAGCAGGAAAACTTGGACAGGCATGAACACTGAAGCTTTCTTT
j_gene: TRBJ1-4; abundance: few; v_gene: TRBV4-3; d_gene: TRBD1; CDR3aa: CASSQGQGANSEKLFF; CDR3nt: TGCGCCAGCAGCCAGGGACAGGGGGCCAATAGTGAAAAACTGTTTTTT
j_gene: TRBJ2-5; abundance: .; v_gene: TRBV15; d_gene: .; CDR3aa: CATSSQTQYQETQYF; CDR3nt: TGTGCCACCAGCAGCCAAACGCAGTACCAAGAGACCCAGTACTTC
j_gene: TRBJ2-5; abundance: .; v_gene: TRBV2; d_gene: .; CDR3aa: CASSVGVGAQETQYF; CDR3nt: TGTGCCAGCAGTGTGGGAGTGGGGGCCCAAGAGACCCAGTACTTC
j_gene: TRBJ1-2; abundance: .; v_gene: TRBV5-4; d_gene: .; CDR3aa: CASSFVAGGYTF; CDR3nt: TGTGCCAGCAGTTTTGTTGCCGGTGGCTACACCTTC